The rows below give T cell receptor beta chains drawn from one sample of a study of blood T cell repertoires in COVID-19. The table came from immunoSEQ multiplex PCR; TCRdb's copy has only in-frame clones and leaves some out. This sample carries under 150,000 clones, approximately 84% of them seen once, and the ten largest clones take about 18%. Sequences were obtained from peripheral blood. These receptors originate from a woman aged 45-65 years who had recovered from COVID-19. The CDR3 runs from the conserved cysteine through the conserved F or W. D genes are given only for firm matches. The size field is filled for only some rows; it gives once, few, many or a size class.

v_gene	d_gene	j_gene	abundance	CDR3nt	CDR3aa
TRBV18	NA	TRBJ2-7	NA	TGTGCCAGCTCACCACCAGAAGAGGGGGTCTACGAGCAGTACTTC	CASSPPEEGVYEQYF
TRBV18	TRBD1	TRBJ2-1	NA	TGTGCCAGCTCACCACCAGCACAGGGGGAGCAGTTCTTC	CASSPPAQGEQFF
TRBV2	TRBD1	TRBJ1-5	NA	TGTGCCAGTACAGGGGGCGGACAGCCCCAGCATTTT	CASTGGGQPQHF
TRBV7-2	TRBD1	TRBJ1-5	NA	TGTGCCAGCAGCTCATATGGGACAGGGTATCAGCCCCAGCATTTT	CASSSYGTGYQPQHF
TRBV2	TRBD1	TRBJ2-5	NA	TGTGCCAGCAGGTTCCGGGACAGGGGGCTGGGCGAGACCCAGTACTTC	CASRFRDRGLGETQYF
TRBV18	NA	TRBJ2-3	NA	TGTGCCAGCTCAACGGGGGGCCGCGATACGCAGTATTTT	CASSTGGRDTQYF
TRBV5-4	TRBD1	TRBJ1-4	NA	TGTGCCAGCAGCTCAGGACAGGATCGCGAAAAACTGTTTTTT	CASSSGQDREKLFF
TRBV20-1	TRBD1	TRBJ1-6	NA	TGCAGTGCTAGTGCCCGTGAGAGGGGGCCCAATTCACCCCTCCACTTT	CSASARERGPNSPLHF
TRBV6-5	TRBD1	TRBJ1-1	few	TGTGCCAGCAGTCCGGACAGGAGGAACACTGAAGCTTTCTTT	CASSPDRRNTEAFF
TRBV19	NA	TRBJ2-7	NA	TGTGCCAGGAGGGACACGCCAGCCTACGAGCAGTACTTC	CARRDTPAYEQYF
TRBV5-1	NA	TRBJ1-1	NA	TGCGCCAGCAGCCAGACGGGGCAGAGGAGGGTCACTGAAGCTTTCTTT	CASSQTGQRRVTEAFF
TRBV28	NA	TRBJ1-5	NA	TGTGCCGCGAATAACTTCTATAGCAATCAGCCCCAGCATTTT	CAANNFYSNQPQHF
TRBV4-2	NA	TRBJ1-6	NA	TGTGCCAGCAGCCAAGAAACGAGGGAGAGTTCACCCCTCCACTTT	CASSQETRESSPLHF
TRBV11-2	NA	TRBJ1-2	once	TGTGCCAGCAGCTACCCGCCGAACCCACCTCGGGGGATAGGTGGCTACACCTTC	CASSYPPNPPRGIGGYTF
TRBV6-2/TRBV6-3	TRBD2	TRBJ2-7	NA	TGTGCCAGCAGTTACATAGCGGGAGTATCGGGTGAGCAGTACTTC	CASSYIAGVSGEQYF
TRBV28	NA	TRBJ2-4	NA	TGTGCCAGCAGCAATACAGGTGTACACATTCAGTACTTC	CASSNTGVHIQYF
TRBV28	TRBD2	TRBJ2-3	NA	TGTGCCAGCAGTTTTGGGGGACTAGCGACAGATACGCAGTATTTT	CASSFGGLATDTQYF
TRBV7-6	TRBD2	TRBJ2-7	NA	TGTGCCAGCAGCTTAGGGTCTAGCGGGAGTGGATACGAGCAGTACTTC	CASSLGSSGSGYEQYF
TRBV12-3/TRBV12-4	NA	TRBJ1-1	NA	TGTGCCAGCAGTTTAGCAGGCGGAGGGGAAGCTTTCTTT	CASSLAGGGEAFF
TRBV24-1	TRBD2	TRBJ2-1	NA	TGTGCCACCAGTGATTTCGCGTTAGCGGGTACTAATGAGCAGTTCTTC	CATSDFALAGTNEQFF
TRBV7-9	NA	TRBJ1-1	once	TGTGCCAGCAGCCGTACAGGGATCCTGGCTGAAGCTTTCTTT	CASSRTGILAEAFF
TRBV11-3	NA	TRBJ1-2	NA	TGTGCCAGCAGCTCCCAGGACAGACCCAGGGATGGCTACACCTTC	CASSSQDRPRDGYTF
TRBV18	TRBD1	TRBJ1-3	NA	TGTGCCAGCTCTGCACAGGGGAACTCTGGAAACACCATATATTTT	CASSAQGNSGNTIYF
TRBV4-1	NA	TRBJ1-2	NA	TGCGCCAGCAGCCCCGGGACAAGATATGGCTACACCTTC	CASSPGTRYGYTF
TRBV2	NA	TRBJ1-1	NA	TGTGCCAGCAGTGAGCATTCAGGTGGGGGGATCTTT	CASSEHSGGGIF
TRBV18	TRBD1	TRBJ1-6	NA	TGTGCCAGCTCGCCCGGGACAGGGGTTTCACCCCTCCACTTT	CASSPGTGVSPLHF
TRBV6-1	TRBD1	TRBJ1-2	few	TGTGCCAGCAGTGAAGCCTGGGACAGGGCTTTTGGAACAAGTGGCTACACCTTC	CASSEAWDRAFGTSGYTF
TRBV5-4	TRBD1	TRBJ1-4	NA	TGTGCCAGCAGCTTGGAGGGACAGGGAAAACTGTTTTTT	CASSLEGQGKLFF
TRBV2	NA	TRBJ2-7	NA	TGTGCCAGCAGTGAAGGGACAACCTACGAGCAGTACTTC	CASSEGTTYEQYF
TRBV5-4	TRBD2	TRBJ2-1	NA	TGTGCCAGCAGCTTGGCCGGACCTAGCGGATACAATGAGCAGTTCTTC	CASSLAGPSGYNEQFF
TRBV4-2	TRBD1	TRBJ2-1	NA	TGTGCCAGCAGCCCCACAGGGGATGAGCAGTTCTTC	CASSPTGDEQFF
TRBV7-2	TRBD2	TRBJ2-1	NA	TGTGCCAGCAGCTTAGGTAGCGGGAGGAACGGGTACAATGAGCAGTTCTTC	CASSLGSGRNGYNEQFF
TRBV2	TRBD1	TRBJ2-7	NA	TGTGCCAGCAGTCCTCCAGGGGGCCAAGCTAGCGAGCAGTACTTC	CASSPPGGQASEQYF
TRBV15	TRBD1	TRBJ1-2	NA	TGTGCCACCAGCACAAGGACAGGAAAACACTATGGCTACACCTTC	CATSTRTGKHYGYTF
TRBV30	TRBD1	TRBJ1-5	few	TGTGCCTGGAGTGTAGGACAGGGGACGAGTCCCCAGCATTTT	CAWSVGQGTSPQHF
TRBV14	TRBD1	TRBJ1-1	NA	TGTGCCAGCAGCCAGGACAGGGACACTGAAGCTTTCTTT	CASSQDRDTEAFF
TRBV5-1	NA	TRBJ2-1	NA	TGCGCCAGCAGCTCGGCCGGCGACACCTACAATGAGCAGTTCTTC	CASSSAGDTYNEQFF
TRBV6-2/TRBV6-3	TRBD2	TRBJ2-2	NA	TGTGCCAGCAGTTATCTAGCGGGAGTCACCGGGGAGCTGTTTTTT	CASSYLAGVTGELFF
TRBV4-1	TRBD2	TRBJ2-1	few	TGCGCCAGCAGCCGTGGGCCAGCGGGAGGGCCTGGGGCAAATGAGCAGTTCTTC	CASSRGPAGGPGANEQFF
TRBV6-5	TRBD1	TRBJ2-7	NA	TGTGCCAGCAGTTACCGGGACAGGGAGTACGAGCAGTACTTC	CASSYRDREYEQYF
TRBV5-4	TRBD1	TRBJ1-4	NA	TGTGCCAGCAGCCCTGGACAGGATGCAACTAATGAAAAACTGTTTTTT	CASSPGQDATNEKLFF
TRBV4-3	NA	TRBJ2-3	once	TGCGCCAGCAGCCAAGATATAAGTCGAGGGGGAGGGCCCCCAGATACGCAGTATTTT	CASSQDISRGGGPPDTQYF
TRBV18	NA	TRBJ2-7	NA	TGTGCCAGCTCACCGCCCGGGACACCCCACGAGCAGTACTTC	CASSPPGTPHEQYF